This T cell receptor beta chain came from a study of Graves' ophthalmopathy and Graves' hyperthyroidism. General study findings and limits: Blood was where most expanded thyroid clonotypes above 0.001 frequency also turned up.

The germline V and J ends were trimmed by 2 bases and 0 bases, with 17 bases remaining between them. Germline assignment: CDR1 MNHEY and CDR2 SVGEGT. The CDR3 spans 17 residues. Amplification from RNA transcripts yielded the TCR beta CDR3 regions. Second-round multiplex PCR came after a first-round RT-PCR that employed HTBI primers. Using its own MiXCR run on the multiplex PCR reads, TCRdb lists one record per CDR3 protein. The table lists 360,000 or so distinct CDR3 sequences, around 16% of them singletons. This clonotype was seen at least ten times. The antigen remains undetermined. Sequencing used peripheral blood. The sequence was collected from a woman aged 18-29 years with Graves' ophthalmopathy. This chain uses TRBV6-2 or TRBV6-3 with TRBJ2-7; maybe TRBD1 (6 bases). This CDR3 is CASSYQIGQKSSYEQYF. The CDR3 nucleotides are TGTGCCAGCAGTTACCAGATCGGACAGAAGAGCTCCTACGAGCAGTACTTC.